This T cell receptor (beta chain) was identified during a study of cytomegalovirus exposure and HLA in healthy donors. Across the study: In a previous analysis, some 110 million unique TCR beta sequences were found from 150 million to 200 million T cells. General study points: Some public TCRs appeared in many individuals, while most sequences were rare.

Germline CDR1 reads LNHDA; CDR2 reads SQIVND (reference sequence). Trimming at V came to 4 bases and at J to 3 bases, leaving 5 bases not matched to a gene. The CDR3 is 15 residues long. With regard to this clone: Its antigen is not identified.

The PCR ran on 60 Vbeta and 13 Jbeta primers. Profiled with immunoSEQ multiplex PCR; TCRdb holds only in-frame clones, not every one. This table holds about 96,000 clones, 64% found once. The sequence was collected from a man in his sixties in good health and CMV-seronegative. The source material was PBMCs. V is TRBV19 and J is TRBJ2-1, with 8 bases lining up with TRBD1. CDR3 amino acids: CASSRTGLDYNEQFF. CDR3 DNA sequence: TGTGCCAGTAGTAGGACAGGGTTGGACTACAATGAGCAGTTCTTC.